This T cell receptor beta chain is drawn from a study of human T cells and chemical hapten exposure. This clonotype was detected many times. The CDR3 loop spans 13 amino acids. Germline CDR1 MRHNA, CDR2 SNTAGT. V was shortened by 4 bases and J by 4 bases, with 10 bases between the two germline ends. TCRdb reprocessed the RACE reads via MiXCR and lists one record per CDR3 protein. The data show under 300,000 distinct CDR3 sequences, with almost 8% seen just once and roughly 1.2% held by the top ten. As to time point: pre-sensitization, week 0. Described treatment: therapeutic diphenylcyclopropenone sensitization with weekly scalp DPC.

The chain couples TRBV6-4 to TRBJ1-1; D gene unclear. The sample was whole blood, taken in connection with sensitization to the hapten diphenylcyclopropenone (DPC). This TCR was recovered from a man younger than 30 with alopecia areata. Some clones in this sample may be carry-over from other donors' samples. Here the CDR3 DNA reads TGTGCCAGCAGTGGAGTTGTGGGCACTGAAGCTTTCTTT. Protein: CASSGVVGTEAFF.